This passage covers 23 T cell receptor beta chains from one sample sequenced in a study of shared clonotypes between healthy human individuals. TCRdb's copy holds only in-frame clones and misses some; the assay was immunoSEQ multiplex PCR. The sample lists about 2 million clones; about 95% were seen once. CD8 cells regarded as naive lacked CD45RO, were positively chosen for CCR7, and omitted terminally differentiated effector memory CD45RA+ cells. Sequenced sample: naive CD8+ T cells sorted from blood. The receptors stem from a man younger than 35 in good health.

The V and J genes are TRBV20-1 and TRBJ1-4; D uncertain. Germline loops: CDR1 DFQATT, CDR2 SNEGSKA (reference sequence). The CDR3 length is 11 residues. The V gene lost 0 bases and the J gene lost 12 bases, with 8 bases spanning the gap. The CDR3 region is CSARDGTELFF. In nucleotides, the CDR3 is TGCAGTGCTAGAGACGGTACAGAACTGTTTTTT.

Only one count was recorded for this clone. V is TRBV28 and J is TRBJ1-1; D is uncertain. CDR1 is MDHEN, CDR2 SYDVKM, per germline. The CDR3 spans 15 residues. V was pared by 3 bases and J by 1 base, with 12 bases between. The CDR3 DNA follows: TGTGCCAGCAGTTTCAACTCAGTGGGGAACACTGAAGCTTTCTTT. It codes for CASSFNSVGNTEAFF.

The chain links TRBV5-1 to TRBJ2-5; D is possibly TRBD2 (7 bases). Germline CDR1 reads SGHRS; CDR2 reads YFSETQ. V dropped 4 bases and J dropped 4 bases, with 17 bases sitting between them. This CDR3 is 15 amino acids long. The CDR3 bases are TGCGCCAGCAGCATAAGTGGGGGGGCCGGAGAGACCCAGTACTTC. Translated: CASSISGGAGETQYF.

The gene calls are TRBV2 and TRBJ1-5; D unclear. This CDR3 region has 12 residues. The germline CDR1 and CDR2 sequences are SNHLY and FYNNEI. The V and J ends lost 0 bases and 5 bases respectively, with 2 bases between them. CDR3 loop: CASSEADQPQHF. CDR3 bases: TGTGCCAGCAGTGAAGCAGATCAGCCCCAGCATTTT.

This chain links TRBV5-6 with TRBJ2-3, with a weak D call TRBD1 (5 bases). V gave up 4 bases and J gave up 2 bases, with 20 bases separating them. CDR1 and CDR2 (germline): SGHDT, YYEEEE. There are 17 residues in the CDR3. The CDR3 protein is CASSGAPGWANTDTQYF. CDR3 coding DNA: TGTGCCAGCAGCGGGGCCCCCGGGTGGGCGAACACAGATACGCAGTATTTT.

The chain employs TRBV7-8 and TRBJ2-1; 14 bases match TRBD2. The CDR3 runs to 16 residues. Looked up from germline, CDR1 is SGHVS and CDR2 is FQNEAQ. Trimming at V came to 5 bases and at J to 8 bases, leaving 8 bases not matched to a gene. The CDR3 DNA reads as TGTGCCAGCAGCACTCGACTAGCGGGAGGGGTCGATGAGCAGTTCTTC. Amino acid sequence: CASSTRLAGGVDEQFF.

The rearrangement links TRBV4-1 to TRBJ2-2; no firm D call. Trimming shortened V by 0 bases and J by 6 bases, and 11 bases separated the two germline ends. CDR1 MGHRA and CDR2 YSYEKL come from the germline V gene. The CDR3 runs to 15 residues. The CDR3 DNA sequence: TGCGCCAGCAGCCAAGATGTTCTGGGTTCCGGGGAGCTGTTTTTT. Residues: CASSQDVLGSGELFF.

The J gene is TRBJ2-1, the V gene TRBV27, with 11 bases matching TRBD2. Losses at the gene ends were 4 bases for V and 5 bases for J; bases not matched to a gene: 10. The CDR3 has 17 residues. Germline loops: CDR1 MNHEY, CDR2 SMNVEV (reference sequence). In nucleotides, the CDR3 is TGTGCCAGCAGTTCCCCACGACTAGCGGGGTCGCACAATGAGCAGTTCTTC. The encoded protein is CASSSPRLAGSHNEQFF.

CDR3 nucleotide sequence: TGCGCCAGCTCTACTAGCGCTGGAGGGGATACGCAGTATTTT. Its protein product is CASSTSAGGDTQYF. The genes are TRBV10-2 and TRBJ2-3; TRBD2 matches at 7 bases. CDR3 length equals 14 residues. The V segment lost 8 bases and the J segment 6 bases; nucleotides outside the gene matches: 11. Germline assignment: CDR1 WSHSY and CDR2 SAAADI.

The chain links TRBV6-6 to TRBJ1-4; D is ambiguous. The ends were cut back, 9 bases at V and 8 bases at J, with 10 bases in the middle. CDR3 length equals 11 residues. Looked up from germline, CDR1 is MNHNY and CDR2 is SVGAGI (reference sequence). The CDR3 bases are TGTGCCAGTTCTCCGGGGGAAAAACTGTTTTTT. Translating it yields CASSPGEKLFF.

V is TRBV29-1 and J is TRBJ2-7; D ambiguous. From germline, CDR1 is SQVTM and CDR2 ANQGSEA. The CDR3 spans 13 residues. Trimming stripped 0 bases from V and 0 bases from J, with 6 bases between. The CDR3 bases are TGCAGCGTTGAAGATGGGATCTCCTACGAGCAGTACTTC. It translates to CSVEDGISYEQYF.

The CDR3 spells CATSRDLSGSFSGTDTQYF. Here the CDR3 DNA reads TGTGCCACCAGCAGAGATCTTAGCGGGTCTTTTTCGGGGACAGATACGCAGTATTTT. This sequence joins TRBV15 and TRBJ2-3; 7 nucleotides agree with TRBD2. Looked up from germline, CDR1 is LNHNV and CDR2 is YYDKDF (reference sequence). The length of the CDR3 is 19 residues. V shed 0 bases, J shed 3 bases, and the junction held 15 bases outside the gene matches.

Worth noting for this clone: Additional DNA sequences in this sample encode the identical CDR3. The rearrangement uses TRBV27 and TRBJ2-7; D perhaps matches TRBD1 (6 bases). Trimming took 4 bases from V and 7 from J, leaving 8 bases between them. Germline CDR1 reads MNHEY; CDR2 reads SMNVEV (reference sequence). There are 11 residues in the CDR3. CDR3: CASSSRGEQYF. CDR3 nucleotide sequence: TGTGCCAGCAGTTCTAGGGGGGAGCAGTACTTC.

With regard to this clone: The sample carries other DNA sequences with the same CDR3. This rearrangement joins TRBV7-9 to TRBJ1-1; no clear D gene. The CDR3 consists of 12 residues. The V gene's germline CDR1 is SEHNR and CDR2 FQNEAQ (reference sequence). The ends were cut back, 5 bases at V and 1 base at J, with 5 bases in the middle. The CDR3 here is CASSPENTEAFF. CDR3 DNA: TGTGCCAGCAGCCCTGAGAACACTGAAGCTTTCTTT.

This chain uses TRBV28 with TRBJ2-7, with D maybe TRBD2 (6 bases). With 5 bases removed from V and 6 bases from J, the gap between germline ends came to 20 bases. This CDR3 comprises 15 residues. Germline CDR1 MDHEN, CDR2 SYDVKM. This CDR3 reads CASSQTGVGTTEQYF. The CDR3 coding sequence is TGTGCCAGCAGTCAAACGGGGGTCGGAACTACCGAGCAGTACTTC.

This chain uses TRBV10-2 with TRBJ2-3; TRBD2 matches 12 bases. With 1 base clipped from V and 2 bases from J, the junction kept 10 bases outside the gene matches. This CDR3 is 19 amino acids long. CDR1 WSHSY and CDR2 SAAADI come from the germline V gene. The CDR3 spells CASSELRTSGDGDTDTQYF. For the CDR3, the DNA is TGCGCCAGCAGTGAGTTACGGACTAGCGGGGACGGAGACACAGATACGCAGTATTTT.

CDR3 amino acids: CASSTDRDYAETQYF. The DNA for the CDR3 is TGCGCCAGCAGCACGGACAGGGATTATGCAGAGACCCAGTACTTC. The genes are TRBV5-1 and TRBJ2-5, with 8 bases lining up with TRBD1. In germline, CDR1 is SGHRS, CDR2 YFSETQ. The CDR3 extends over 15 amino acids. V gave up 4 bases and J gave up 4 bases; unmatched junction bases: 9.

The genes are TRBV9 and TRBJ2-3; 7 bases fit TRBD1. The germline CDR1 and CDR2 sequences are SGDLS and YYNGEE. This CDR3 has 16 amino acids. V gave up 4 bases and J gave up 2 bases; unmatched junction bases: 10. CDR3 sequence reads: CASSLRPGQLTDTQYF. CDR3 sequence (DNA): TGTGCCAGCAGCTTACGACCGGGACAGCTCACAGATACGCAGTATTTT.

V usage is TRBV4-1 and J usage is TRBJ2-1; D is perhaps TRBD1 or TRBD2 (5 bases each). The CDR3 is 16 residues long. Trimming pared 3 bases from V and 4 bases from J, leaving 16 bases between. Germline loops: CDR1 MGHRA, CDR2 YSYEKL. CDR3 loop: CASSHQRDDYYNEQFF. The CDR3 DNA is TGCGCCAGCAGCCATCAACGGGACGACTATTACAATGAGCAGTTCTTC.

This chain links TRBV9 with TRBJ2-7, with TRBD2 matching over 8 bases. V lost 2 bases to trimming and J lost 7 bases; unmatched junction nucleotides: 20. From germline, CDR1 is SGDLS and CDR2 YYNGEE. CDR3 length: 18 amino acids. CDR3 region: CASSVGHPSLAGTGEQYF. DNA for the CDR3: TGTGCCAGCAGCGTGGGACATCCGTCGTTAGCGGGAACGGGAGAGCAGTACTTC.

The V gene is TRBV5-6, the J gene TRBJ1-1; D gene uncertain. V lost 4 bases to trimming and J lost 0 bases, with 16 bases between them. The CDR3 is 16 amino acids. Germline loops: CDR1 SGHDT, CDR2 YYEEEE. The CDR3 DNA is TGTGCCAGCAGCCCCAGACCCCACAGAATGAACACTGAAGCTTTCTTT. Translating it yields CASSPRPHRMNTEAFF.

CDR3 bases: TGTGCCAGTAGTCACTGGACACCAACGGATGGCTACACCTTC. Amino acids: CASSHWTPTDGYTF. The chain employs TRBV19 and TRBJ1-2; a weak D match, TRBD1 (5 bases). The CDR3 extends over 14 amino acids. Germline loops: CDR1 LNHDA, CDR2 SQIVND (reference sequence). V dropped 5 bases and J dropped 6 bases, with 16 bases sitting between them.

The chain has TRBV5-1 and TRBJ1-1; no clear D. Trimming pared 0 bases from V and 2 bases from J, leaving 17 bases between. The CDR3 sequence is 17 residues long. Germline CDR1 is SGHRS and CDR2 is YFSETQ. This chain's CDR3 is CASSLDQAMEGNTEAFF. The CDR3 DNA sequence: TGCGCCAGCAGCTTGGACCAGGCAATGGAGGGTAACACTGAAGCTTTCTTT.